The 9 T cell receptor beta chains presented below share a single source sample, sequenced in a study of T cells after yellow fever vaccination. TCRdb reanalysed the 5' RACE reads using MiXCR and keeps one entry per CDR3 protein. The sample comprises 300,000 to 350,000 distinct CDR3 sequences, 3% to 4.5% of which are singletons, and around 24% rests with the top ten. The sample here was PBMCs, taken 5 days after the yellow fever booster vaccination. Source of these receptors: a man between 18 and 35 years old who received the YFV17D yellow fever vaccine.

This clonotype was seen only a few times. This chain connects TRBV19 to TRBJ2-5, with D uncertain. Germline CDR1 reads LNHDA; CDR2 reads SQIVND (reference sequence). The V end was cut by 3 bases, the J end by 5 bases, with 7 bases between. The CDR3 is 12 amino acids. The CDR3 spells CASSMQAETQYF. CDR3 DNA sequence: TGTGCCAGTAGTATGCAGGCGGAGACCCAGTACTTC.

There are a few counts of this clonotype. The chain employs TRBV5-1 and TRBJ2-7; 10 bases map to TRBD1. CDR3 length: 15 residues. V gave up 0 bases and J gave up 3 bases; unmatched junction bases: 3. Germline V gives CDR1 SGHRS, CDR2 YFSETQ. The CDR3 is CASSLAGDRGYEQYV. CDR3 nucleotide sequence: TGCGCCAGCAGCTTGGCGGGGGACAGGGGCTACGAGCAGTACGTC.

This clonotype came up a few times. The V and J genes are TRBV15 and TRBJ1-1; the D is unclear. This CDR3 spans 15 amino acids. The V and J ends lost 2 bases and 0 bases respectively, with 10 bases between them. The germline V gene has CDR1 LNHNV and CDR2 YYDKDF (reference sequence). CDR3 nucleotide sequence: TGTGCCACCAGCAGACCTACGGGGATGAACACTGAAGCTTTCTTT. Translating it yields CATSRPTGMNTEAFF.

The sample holds a few counts of this clonotype. The J gene is TRBJ1-2, the V gene TRBV20-1; TRBD1 agrees at 7 bases. Losses at the gene ends were 2 bases for V and 7 bases for J; bases not matched to a gene: 7. In germline, CDR1 is DFQATT, CDR2 SNEGSKA (reference sequence). The length of the CDR3 is 13 residues. CDR3 loop: CSARPGDRPGYTF. For the CDR3, the DNA is TGCAGTGCTAGACCAGGGGACAGACCTGGCTACACCTTC.

This clonotype was observed at least ten times. The V gene is TRBV4-3, the J gene TRBJ1-1, with no clear D. V was pared by 1 base and J by 13 bases, with 16 bases between. The CDR3 extends over 13 amino acids. The germline gives CDR1 LGHNA, CDR2 YSLEER. CDR3: CASSQGQERKLFF. The DNA of the CDR3 is TGCGCCAGCAGCCAAGGGCAGGAGAGGAAGCTTTTCTTT.

This clonotype was seen a handful of times. This rearrangement joins TRBV25-1 to TRBJ2-7, with D hard to call. In germline, CDR1 is MGHDK, CDR2 SYGVNS. CDR3 length: 12 residues. V was trimmed by 4 bases and J by 3 bases, leaving 7 bases between them. CDR3 sequence (DNA): TGTGCCAGCAGTGGTGGATACTACGAGCAGTACTTC. Its protein product is CASSGGYYEQYF.

This clonotype has ten or more counts. V and J are TRBV10-3 and TRBJ2-1; a weak D match, TRBD1 (7 bases). Germline V gives CDR1 ENHRY, CDR2 SYGVKD. This CDR3 spans 18 amino acids. V was shortened by 0 bases and J by 4 bases, with 19 bases between the two germline ends. The CDR3 DNA follows: TGTGCCATCAGTGAGTCACCAAGGGGGCAGGGAGGATACAATGAGCAGTTCTTC. It translates to CAISESPRGQGGYNEQFF.

At least ten counts were recorded for this clonotype. The chain employs TRBV5-1 and TRBJ2-2; 10 nucleotides align to TRBD1. This CDR3 region has 15 residues. V trimming: 4 bases; J trimming: 4 bases; junction bases outside the gene matches: 4. The germline V gene has CDR1 SGHRS and CDR2 YFSETQ. The CDR3: CASSNRQGATGELFF. The CDR3 DNA sequence: TGCGCCAGCAGCAACCGACAGGGGGCCACCGGGGAGCTGTTTTTT. Using reference TRBV5-1 and TRBJ2-2 for the parts outside the CDR3, the full variable domain is KAGVTQTPRYLIKTRGQQVTLSCSPISGHRSVSWYQQTPGQGLQFLFEYFSETQRNKGNFPGRFSGRQFSNSRSEMNVSTLELGDSALYLCASSNRQGATGELFFGEGSRLTVL.

The chain is built from TRBV6-1 and TRBJ1-5; TRBD1 agrees at 10 bases. The germline V gene encodes CDR1 MNHNS and CDR2 SASEGT. The length of the CDR3 is 15 residues. Germline trimming cut 6 bases from V and 7 bases from J; bases unmatched to any gene: 9. CDR3 amino acids: CASRTGQGVGQPQHF. DNA for the CDR3: TGTGCCAGCAGAACCGGACAGGGGGTCGGGCAGCCCCAGCATTTT.